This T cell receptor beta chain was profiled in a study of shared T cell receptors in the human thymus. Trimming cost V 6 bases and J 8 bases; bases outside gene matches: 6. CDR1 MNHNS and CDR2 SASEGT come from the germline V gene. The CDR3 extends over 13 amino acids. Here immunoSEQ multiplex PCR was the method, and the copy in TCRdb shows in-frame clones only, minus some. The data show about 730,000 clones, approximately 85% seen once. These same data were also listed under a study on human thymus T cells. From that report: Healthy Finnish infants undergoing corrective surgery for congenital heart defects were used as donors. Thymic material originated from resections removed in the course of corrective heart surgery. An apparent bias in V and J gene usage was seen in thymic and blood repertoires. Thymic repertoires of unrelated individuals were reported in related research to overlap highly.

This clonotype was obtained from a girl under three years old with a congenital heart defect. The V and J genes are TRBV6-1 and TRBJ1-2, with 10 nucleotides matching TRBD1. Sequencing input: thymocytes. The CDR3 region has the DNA TGTGCCAGCAGCCGACAGGGGGCGGAAGGCTACACCTTC. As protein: CASSRQGAEGYTF.